This T cell receptor (beta chain) is drawn from a study of Graves' ophthalmopathy and Graves' hyperthyroidism. This clonotype showed up many times. About 10 ml of fresh blood yielded the PBMCs by density gradient. Per germline, CDR1 MNHEY and CDR2 SMNVEV (reference sequence). The CDR3 totals 15 residues. Trimming removed 3 bases from V and 5 bases from J, with 14 bases in between. RNA transcripts yielded amplified TCR beta CDR3 regions. First-round RT-PCR relied on HTBI primers, and a second-round multiplex PCR came next. TCRdb re-derived calls from the multiplex PCR reads in MiXCR, one entry per CDR3 protein. The repertoire holds fewer than 600,000 distinct CDR3 sequences, with approximately 15% as singletons.

V and J are TRBV27 and TRBJ1-5; no reliable D call. Material: blood. This clonotype was obtained from a woman in her twenties or thirties with Graves' ophthalmopathy. The CDR3 region is CASSFEKGRHQPQHF. CDR3 in DNA: TGTGCCAGCAGTTTCGAGAAAGGCAGACATCAGCCCCAGCATTTT.